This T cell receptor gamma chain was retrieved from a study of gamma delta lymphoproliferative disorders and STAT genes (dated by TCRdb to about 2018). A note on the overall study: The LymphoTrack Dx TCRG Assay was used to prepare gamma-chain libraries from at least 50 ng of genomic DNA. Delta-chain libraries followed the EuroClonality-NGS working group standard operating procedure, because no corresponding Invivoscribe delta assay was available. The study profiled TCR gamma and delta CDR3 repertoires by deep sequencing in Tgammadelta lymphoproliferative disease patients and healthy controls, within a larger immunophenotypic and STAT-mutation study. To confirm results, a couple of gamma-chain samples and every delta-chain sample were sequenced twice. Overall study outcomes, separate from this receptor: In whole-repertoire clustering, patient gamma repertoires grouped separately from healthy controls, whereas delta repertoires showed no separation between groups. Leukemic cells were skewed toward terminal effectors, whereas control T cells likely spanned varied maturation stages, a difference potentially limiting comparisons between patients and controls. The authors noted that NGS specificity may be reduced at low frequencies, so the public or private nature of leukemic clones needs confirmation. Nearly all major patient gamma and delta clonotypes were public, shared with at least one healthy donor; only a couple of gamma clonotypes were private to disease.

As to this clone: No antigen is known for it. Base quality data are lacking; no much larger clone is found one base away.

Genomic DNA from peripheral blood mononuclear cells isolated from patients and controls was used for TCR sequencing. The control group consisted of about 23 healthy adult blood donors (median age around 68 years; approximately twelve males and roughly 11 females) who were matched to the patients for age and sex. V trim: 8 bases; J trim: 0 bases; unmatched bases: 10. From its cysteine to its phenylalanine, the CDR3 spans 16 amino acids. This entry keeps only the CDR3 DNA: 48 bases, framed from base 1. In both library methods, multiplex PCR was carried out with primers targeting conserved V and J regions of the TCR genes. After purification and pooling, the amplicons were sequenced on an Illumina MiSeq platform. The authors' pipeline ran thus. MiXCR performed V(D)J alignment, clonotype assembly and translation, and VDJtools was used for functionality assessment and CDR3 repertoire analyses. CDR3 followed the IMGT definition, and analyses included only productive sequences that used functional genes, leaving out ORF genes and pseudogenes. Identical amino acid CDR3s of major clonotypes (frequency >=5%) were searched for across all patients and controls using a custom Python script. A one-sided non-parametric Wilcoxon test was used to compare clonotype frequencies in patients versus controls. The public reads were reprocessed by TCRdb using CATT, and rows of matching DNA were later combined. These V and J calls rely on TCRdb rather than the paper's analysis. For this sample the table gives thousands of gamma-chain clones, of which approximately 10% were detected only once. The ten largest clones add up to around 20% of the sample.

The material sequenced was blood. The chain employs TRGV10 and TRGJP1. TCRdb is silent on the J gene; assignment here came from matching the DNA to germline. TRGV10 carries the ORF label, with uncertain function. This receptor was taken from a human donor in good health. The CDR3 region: CAAWDDVYTTGWFKIF. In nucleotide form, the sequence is TGTGCTGCGTGGGATGACGTATATACCACTGGTTGGTTCAAGATATTT.